This entry is about one TCR beta chain. It has no known antigen specificity. Base-call qualities are not available, and no considerably larger clone is one nucleotide away. The data originate from a study of T-cell memory formation after mild COVID-19 (dated by TCRdb to the early 2020s). About the study as a whole: Most TCR sequence clusters were specific to one of the two donors. Longitudinal TCRalpha and TCRbeta repertoire sequencing tracked T-cell clones expanding and contracting after mild COVID-19 in a couple of donors. Two young, previously healthy adult volunteers, one female and one male, were included in the cohort. The paper's findings and limits, for the study overall: The second-wave clones that peaked on day 37 were not confirmed to be SARS-CoV-2 specific. Contracting CD4+ clones were found mainly in CM and EM memory subsets, while CD8+ clones were enriched in EMRA. Balanced CD4/CD8 phenotypes were observed for clones contracting from day 15 to 85, whereas a bias towards CD4+ was observed for a second wave of clones expanding from day 15 to 37. Some responding clones were found in pre-infection memory, which suggests that pre-existing cross-reactive memory T cells took part in the SARS-CoV-2 response. The study covered only two mild cases, and larger cohorts including severe cases with pre-infection samples were considered necessary.

The germline V gene provides CDR1 SGHDN and CDR2 FVKESK. The CDR3, from cysteine to phenylalanine, totals 14 residues. Of all the DNA, just the CDR3 is kept, 42 bases in frame from base 1. The trim is 4 bases for V and 5 bases for J, with a gap of 14 bases between the germline ends. Ficoll-Paque density gradient centrifugation was used to isolate PBMCs. TCRdb records Illumina NovaSeq 6000 as the sequencer. cDNA libraries for TCRalpha and TCRbeta were prepared by 5'RACE using constant-segment primers, with sample barcodes and unique molecular identifiers added. RNA was extracted from every sample with Trizol reagent. Library amplification was performed in two PCR steps, and a second sample barcode and Illumina TruSeq adapters were introduced in the second step. Sequencing of libraries was performed on an Illumina NovaSeq with 2 x 150 bp paired-end reads. On the authors' methods: Demultiplexing of reads and collapsing into UMI-guided consensus sequences were performed with migec v1.2.7. With mixcr v2.1.11, UMI consensuses were aligned to TRA and TRB V and J templates and assembled into clonotypes. Clonotypes were classified as expanded or contracted when called significant by both edgeR and NoisET, with noise models trained on biological replicates. For edgeR calls, the thresholds were a false discovery rate-adjusted p below 0.01 and a log2 fold-change of 1. PCA with hierarchical clustering of max-normalized trajectories of the 1000 most abundant clonotypes was used as exploratory dynamics analysis. Each responding clone was given a CD4 or CD8 phenotype based on the CD4+ and CD8+ repertoires, which had been sequenced separately. TCRdb trimmed public reads at Q25 via fastp, called clones via MiXCR and kept in-frame beta chains. Rows merge per CDR3 protein into single entries with the most common DNA and genes. The V and J calls were not made by the authors but by TCRdb's processing. This sample is represented by about 400,000 distinct CDR3 sequences; roughly a quarter of them were singletons. The ten largest make up around 13% of the sample.

This TCR derives from an adult woman who had mild COVID-19 (a few samples of this study predate the infection). The sample titles of this study are shuffled in the database, so cell type and time point are left out; the donor was told from shared clones. The chain joins TRBV14 to TRBJ1-2; the D gene cannot be resolved reliably. Sequences were obtained from PBMCs or a T cell subset sorted from them (not recorded which). The nucleotide sequence is TGTGCCAGCAGCCTTTCCCCTCGTGAATATGGCTACACCTTC. The translation is CASSLSPREYGYTF. Joined to the reference TRBV14 and TRBJ1-2 proteins, this CDR3 gives the full variable domain: EAGVTQFPSHSVIEKGQTVTLRCDPISGHDNLYWYRRVMGKEIKFLLHFVKESKQDESGMPNNRFLAERTGGTYSTLKVQPAELEDSGVYFCASSLSPREYGYTFGSGTRLTVV.